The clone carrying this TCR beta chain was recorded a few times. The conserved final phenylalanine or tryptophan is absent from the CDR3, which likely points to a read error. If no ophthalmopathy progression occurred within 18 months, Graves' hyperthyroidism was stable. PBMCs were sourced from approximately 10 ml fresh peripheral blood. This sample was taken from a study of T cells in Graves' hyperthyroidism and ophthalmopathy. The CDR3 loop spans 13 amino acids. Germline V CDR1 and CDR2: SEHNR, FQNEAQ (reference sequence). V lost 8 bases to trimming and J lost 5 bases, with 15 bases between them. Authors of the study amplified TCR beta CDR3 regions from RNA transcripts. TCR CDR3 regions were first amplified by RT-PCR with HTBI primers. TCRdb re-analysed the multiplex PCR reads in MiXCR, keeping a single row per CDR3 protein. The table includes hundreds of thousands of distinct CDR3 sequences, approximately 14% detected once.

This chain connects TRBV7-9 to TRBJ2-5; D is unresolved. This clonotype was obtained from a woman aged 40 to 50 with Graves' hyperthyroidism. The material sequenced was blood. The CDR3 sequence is CASFSTGWETQYS. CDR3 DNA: TGTGCCAGCTTTTCGACGGGTTGGGAGACCCAGTACTCC.